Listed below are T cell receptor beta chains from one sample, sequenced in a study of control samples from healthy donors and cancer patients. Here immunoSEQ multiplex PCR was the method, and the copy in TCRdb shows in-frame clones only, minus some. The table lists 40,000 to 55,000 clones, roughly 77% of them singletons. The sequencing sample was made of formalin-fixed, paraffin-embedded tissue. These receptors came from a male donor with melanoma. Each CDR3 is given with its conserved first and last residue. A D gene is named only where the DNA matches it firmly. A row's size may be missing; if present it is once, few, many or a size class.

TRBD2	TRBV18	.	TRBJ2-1	CASSPLAGVWNEQFF	TGTGCCAGCTCACCCCTAGCGGGAGTTTGGAATGAGCAGTTCTTC
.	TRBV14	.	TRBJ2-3	CASSQLRDTQYF	TGTGCCAGCAGCCAATTGAGAGATACGCAGTATTTT
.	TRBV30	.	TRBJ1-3	CAWTGTSGNTIYF	TGTGCCTGGACCGGGACCTCTGGAAACACCATATATTTT
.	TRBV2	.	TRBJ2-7	CAGTRAWEQYF	TGTGCCGGGACCAGGGCCTGGGAGCAGTACTTC
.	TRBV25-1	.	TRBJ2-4	CASSAVVGRGAKNIQYF	TGTGCCAGCAGTGCTGTCGTGGGGAGAGGAGCCAAAAACATTCAGTACTTC
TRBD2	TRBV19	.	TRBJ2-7	CASSIFGGRPYEQYF	TGTGCCAGTAGTATATTCGGCGGGAGGCCCTACGAGCAGTACTTC
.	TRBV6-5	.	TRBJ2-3	CASSYVLTGGMDTQYF	TGTGCCAGCAGTTACGTTCTAACGGGTGGCATGGATACGCAGTATTTT
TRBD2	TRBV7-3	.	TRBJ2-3	CASSLDLAGGSTQYF	TGTGCCAGCAGCTTAGATCTAGCGGGAGGTAGTACGCAGTATTTT
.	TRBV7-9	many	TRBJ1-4	CASSLGGLNNEKLFF	TGTGCCAGCAGCTTAGGGGGGCTGAATAATGAAAAACTGTTTTTT
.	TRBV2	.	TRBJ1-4	CASSDRTNEKLFF	TGTGCCAGCAGTGATAGGACTAATGAAAAACTGTTTTTT
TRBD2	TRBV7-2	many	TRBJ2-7	CASSSSLAGGGVPF	TGTGCCAGCAGCTCGTCACTAGCGGGTGGGGGGGTCCCTTTC
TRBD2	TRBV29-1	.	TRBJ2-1	CSGTGLAYNEQFF	TGCAGCGGTACGGGACTAGCCTACAATGAGCAGTTCTTC
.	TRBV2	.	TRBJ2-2	CASRRQLTGELFF	TGTGCCAGCCGGCGACAGCTCACCGGGGAGCTGTTTTTT
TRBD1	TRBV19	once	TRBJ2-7	CASSIGTGAYEQYF	TGTGCCAGTAGTATAGGGACAGGAGCCTACGAGCAGTACTTC
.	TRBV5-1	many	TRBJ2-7	CASSLEGGSSYEQYF	TGCGCCAGCAGCTTGGAGGGAGGAAGCTCCTACGAGCAGTACTTC
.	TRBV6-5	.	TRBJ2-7	CASSLGPAYEQYF	TGTGCCAGCAGCCTGGGACCAGCCTACGAGCAGTACTTC
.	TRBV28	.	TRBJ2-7	CASSPPGSETYEQYF	TGTGCCAGCAGCCCCCCCGGGTCGGAAACCTACGAGCAGTACTTC
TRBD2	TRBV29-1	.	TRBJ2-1	CSVEDSGRTSYNEQFF	TGCAGTGTTGAAGACAGCGGGAGGACCTCCTACAATGAGCAGTTCTTC
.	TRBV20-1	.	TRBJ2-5	CSASWVETQYF	TGCAGTGCTAGTTGGGTGGAGACCCAGTACTTC
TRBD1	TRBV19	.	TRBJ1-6	CASRGQGAAYNSPLHF	TGTGCCAGTAGGGGACAGGGGGCCGCCTATAATTCACCCCTCCACTTT
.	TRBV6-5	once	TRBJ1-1	CASRTSLNTEAFF	TGTGCCAGCAGGACAAGTTTGAACACTGAAGCTTTCTTT
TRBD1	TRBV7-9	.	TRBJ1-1	CASSNGQGDTEAFF	TGTGCCAGCAGCAACGGACAGGGGGACACTGAAGCTTTCTTT
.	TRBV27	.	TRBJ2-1	CASRNRVVGEQFF	TGTGCCAGCAGGAACAGGGTGGTGGGTGAGCAGTTCTTC
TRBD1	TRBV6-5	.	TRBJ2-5	CASRPPGQQETQYF	TGTGCCAGCAGACCTCCGGGACAGCAAGAGACCCAGTACTTC
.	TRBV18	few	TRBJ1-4	CASSPFGRLGGEKLFF	TGTGCCAGCTCACCCTTCGGGCGATTAGGAGGGGAAAAACTGTTTTTT
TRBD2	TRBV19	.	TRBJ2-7	CASSIVSAGVLSYEQYF	TGTGCCAGTAGTATAGTTTCAGCGGGAGTTCTCTCCTACGAGCAGTACTTC
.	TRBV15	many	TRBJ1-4	CATSRSEQIDEKLFF	TGTGCCACCAGCAGAAGTGAACAAATCGATGAAAAACTGTTTTTT
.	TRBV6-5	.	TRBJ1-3	CASSSRGGGNTIYF	TGTGCCAGCAGCTCGAGGGGTGGAGGAAACACCATATATTTT
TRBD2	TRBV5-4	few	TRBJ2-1	CASSTGLAGYNEQFF	TGTGCCAGCAGCACCGGACTAGCGGGATACAATGAGCAGTTCTTC
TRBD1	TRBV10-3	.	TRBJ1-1	CAISKSSGGNTEAFF	TGTGCCATCAGTAAGTCTTCAGGGGGGAACACTGAAGCTTTCTTT
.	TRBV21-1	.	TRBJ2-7	CASSSRLGEDYEQYF	TGTGCCAGCAGCTCCCGTTTAGGGGAGGACTACGAGCAGTACTTC
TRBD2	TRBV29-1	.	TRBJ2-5	CSVAHHGVAGGGETQYF	TGCAGCGTTGCCCATCATGGGGTAGCGGGAGGCGGGGAGACCCAGTACTTC
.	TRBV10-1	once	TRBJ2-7	CASSESLEGGDEQYF	TGCGCCAGCAGTGAGTCTCTGGAGGGGGGCGACGAGCAGTACTTC
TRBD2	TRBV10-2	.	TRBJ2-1	CASSELAGRSYNEQFF	TGCGCCAGCAGTGAGTTAGCGGGACGCTCCTACAATGAGCAGTTCTTC
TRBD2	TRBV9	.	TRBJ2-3	CASSVGLALASTDTQYF	TGTGCCAGCAGCGTTGGACTAGCCCTTGCTAGCACAGATACGCAGTATTTT
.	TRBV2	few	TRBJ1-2	CASSEARRAGYTF	TGTGCCAGCAGTGAAGCACGGAGGGCTGGCTACACCTTC
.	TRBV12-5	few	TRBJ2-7	CASDGPREQYF	TGTGCTAGTGACGGTCCGCGCGAGCAGTACTTC
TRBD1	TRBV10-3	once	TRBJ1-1	CAISDGGDSSNTEAFF	TGTGCCATCAGTGACGGAGGGGACAGTTCGAACACTGAAGCTTTCTTT
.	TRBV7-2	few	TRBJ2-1	CASSEDPRPGNEQFF	TGTGCCAGCAGCGAAGACCCTCGCCCCGGCAATGAGCAGTTCTTC
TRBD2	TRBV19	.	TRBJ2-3	CASSMTSGSWDTQYF	TGTGCCAGTAGTATGACTAGCGGGAGTTGGGATACGCAGTATTTT